Below are 14 T cell receptor beta chains sequenced from a single sample in a study of beta chain features in type 1 diabetes. The entirety of the isolated RNA underwent reverse transcription, so expressed TCRB transcripts were sequenced. Clones were sequenced by immunoSEQ multiplex PCR, and TCRdb holds only the in-frame ones, with some missing. The sample yields 200,000 to 300,000 clones, 25% to 30% seen once. The specimen sequenced was central memory CD4+ T cells from blood. These receptors originate from a man younger than 40 in good health.

Points on this clone: Other DNA variants within this sample encode the same CDR3. The V and J genes are TRBV5-1 and TRBJ2-1, with D perhaps given as TRBD1 or TRBD2 (6 bases each). Trimming shortened V by 0 bases and J by 4 bases, and 11 bases separated the two germline ends. This CDR3 has 15 residues. The germline V gene has CDR1 SGHRS and CDR2 YFSETQ. CDR3 DNA: TGCGCCAGCAGCTTGGACGGGGGCTCTTACAATGAGCAGTTCTTC. As protein: CASSLDGGSYNEQFF.

The chain uses TRBV25-1 and TRBJ2-1; TRBD2 might be the D (6 bases). V was clipped by 7 bases and J by 4 bases, with 17 bases between them. The CDR3 has 15 amino acids. Germline V gene sequence: CDR1 MGHDK, CDR2 SYGVNS. CDR3: CASTSIADLYNEQFF. CDR3 nucleotides: TGTGCCAGCACCAGTATAGCGGACTTATACAATGAGCAGTTCTTC.

The chain recombines TRBV28 with TRBJ1-1; weak D call: TRBD1 (5 bases). The germline gives CDR1 MDHEN, CDR2 SYDVKM. V lost 6 bases and J lost 5, with 19 bases in between. CDR3 length: 15 amino acids. CDR3 protein: CASRPGAAERTEAFF. DNA of the CDR3: TGTGCCAGCAGGCCTGGGGCGGCGGAACGGACTGAAGCTTTCTTT.

V gene TRBV5-1 combines with J gene TRBJ1-1; 7 nucleotides agree with TRBD1. This CDR3 is built from 14 residues. Per the germline V gene, CDR1 is SGHRS and CDR2 is YFSETQ. J gave up 3 bases and V 3 bases, and 5 bases lay outside the gene matches. Here the CDR3 reads CASSSIGQDTEAFF. The DNA for the CDR3 is TGCGCCAGCAGCTCGATAGGACAGGACACTGAAGCTTTCTTT.

There are a few counts of this clone. The chain is built from TRBV27 and TRBJ2-1; TRBD2 might be the D (6 bases). Per germline, CDR1 MNHEY and CDR2 SMNVEV (reference sequence). The CDR3 has 17 amino acids. V gave up 5 bases and J gave up 8 bases, with 25 bases separating them. The DNA of the CDR3 is TGTGCCAGCAGTCGGGCTGGAGGGGCCAGGATTCGTGATGAGCAGTTCTTC. Its protein product is CASSRAGGARIRDEQFF.

Only a few counts were recorded for this clone. V gene TRBV28 combines with J gene TRBJ1-2; D is unclear. With 8 bases removed from V and 8 bases from J, the gap between germline ends came to 12 bases. Germline CDR1 MDHEN, CDR2 SYDVKM. There are 11 residues in the CDR3. The CDR3 DNA is TGTGCCAGCGTATACTTCGGAGGCTACACCTTC. It codes for CASVYFGGYTF.

There are a few counts of this clone. The gene calls are TRBV6-5 and TRBJ2-7; 9 bases align to TRBD1. The trim removed 6 bases at V and 2 bases at J, leaving 5 bases unmatched. The germline gives CDR1 MNHEY, CDR2 SVGAGI. The CDR3 covers 14 residues. The CDR3: CASRRDREAYEQYF. The CDR3 DNA reads TGTGCCAGCAGACGGGACAGGGAGGCCTACGAGCAGTACTTC.

The V call is TRBV2, the J call TRBJ2-7; tentative D call: TRBD2 (6 bases). The V and J ends lost 3 bases and 4 bases respectively, with 7 bases between them. Germline loops: CDR1 SNHLY, CDR2 FYNNEI. The CDR3 is made up of 12 amino acids. In DNA, the CDR3 is TGTGCCAGCAGTGACCGGGGGTACGAGCAGTACTTC. As protein: CASSDRGYEQYF. Variable domain in full (rest from reference TRBV2 and TRBJ2-7): EPEVTQTPSHQVTQMGQEVILRCVPISNHLYFYWYRQILGQKVEFLVSFYNNEISEKSEIFDDQFSVERPDGSNFTLKIRSTKLEDSAMYFCASSDRGYEQYFGPGTRLTVT.

The chain recombines TRBV7-9 with TRBJ2-5; D uncertain. V lost 7 bases and J 2 bases, leaving 8 bases between the germline ends. CDR3 length: 12 amino acids. The germline gives CDR1 SEHNR, CDR2 FQNEAQ (reference sequence). The CDR3 spells CASTPQQETQYF. CDR3 DNA: TGTGCCAGCACGCCCCAGCAAGAGACCCAGTACTTC.

The V and J genes are TRBV5-1 and TRBJ2-3, with 7 nucleotides matching TRBD1. The CDR3 is 14 residues long. In germline, CDR1 is SGHRS, CDR2 YFSETQ. The V segment lost 3 bases and the J segment 2 bases; nucleotides outside the gene matches: 3. CDR3 region: CASSSGQATDTQYF. As DNA, the CDR3 is TGCGCCAGCAGCTCCGGACAGGCCACAGATACGCAGTATTTT.

This clone was seen only a few times. The CDR3 DNA sequence: TGTGCCAGCAGCCCTACGGGACCTACCTACGAGCAGTACTTC. Its protein is CASSPTGPTYEQYF. The gene calls are TRBV7-2 and TRBJ2-7; D may correspond to TRBD1 or TRBD2 (5 bases each). Germline values: CDR1 SGHTA, CDR2 FQGNSA. V shed 5 bases and J shed 2 bases, with 13 bases lying between them. The CDR3 sequence is 14 residues long.

The rearrangement joins TRBV15 to TRBJ2-7; the match to TRBD2 covers 13 bases. Germline V CDR1 and CDR2: LNHNV, YYDKDF (reference sequence). Trimming cost V 0 bases and J 0 bases; bases outside gene matches: 5. The CDR3 has 18 residues. The CDR3 sequence: CATSRDRTSGGFSYEQYF. Here the CDR3 DNA reads TGTGCCACCAGCAGAGATAGGACTAGCGGGGGATTCTCCTACGAGCAGTACTTC.

In regard to this clone: Possible read error: a much larger clone is one base away. The rearrangement joins TRBV14 to TRBJ2-7, with D perhaps TRBD1 or TRBD2 (6 bases each). Germline V gives CDR1 SGHDN, CDR2 FVKESK. This CDR3 is built from 14 residues. V lost 4 bases, J lost 2 bases, and 12 bases lay in between. The CDR3 bases are TGTGCCAGCAGCCGGGGGGACACGACCTACGAGCAGTACTTC. Protein product: CASSRGDTTYEQYF.

This clone was found a few times. This rearrangement joins TRBV14 to TRBJ2-5; no clear D gene. The DNA end is more similar to TRBJ2-7, so the J call may be wrong. Germline lookup yields CDR1 SGHDN and CDR2 FVKESK. This CDR3 spans 14 amino acids. The CDR3 region has the DNA TGTGCCAGCAGCCAAGCGGGTGTCCCCTACGAGCAGTACTTC. This gives the protein CASSQAGVPYEQYF.